A single sample is the source of the 17 T cell receptor beta chains below, sequenced in a study of CD8+CD57+ T cells in acquired aplastic anemia. The use of genomic DNA as template underpinned the TCR beta VDJ and CDR3 profiling. TCRdb itself ran the reads through MiXCR, one entry per CDR3 protein. Of under 200,000 distinct CDR3 sequences in the sample, around 60% are singletons; the top ten hold 45%. Sequencing input: sorted CD4+, CD8+, or CD8+CD57+ T cells (not recorded which) from PBMCs. The source of these receptors is a human donor in good health.

This clonotype showed up many times. The CDR3 is CASSFGQGASETQYF. CDR3 in DNA: TGTGCCAGCAGTTTCGGGCAGGGGGCTTCGGAGACCCAGTACTTC. The rearrangement uses TRBV12-3 or TRBV12-4 and TRBJ2-5; 8 bases match TRBD1. This CDR3 has 15 amino acids. The ends lost 3 bases at V and 5 bases at J; junction bases unmatched: 8.

The chain combines TRBV7-3 with TRBJ2-3; 7 bases are a match to TRBD2. Germline values: CDR1 SGHTA, CDR2 FQGTGA. V lost 2 bases, J lost 2 bases, and 4 bases stayed unmatched. The CDR3 loop spans 15 amino acids. The CDR3 bases are TGTGCCAGCAGCTTATTCGCGGGAGACACAGATACGCAGTATTTT. Residues: CASSLFAGDTDTQYF.

This clonotype came up many times. CDR3: CASSEAGTSVGSYEQYF. Written as DNA, the CDR3 is TGTGCCAGCAGTGAAGCCGGGACTAGCGTCGGCTCCTACGAGCAGTACTTC. The rearrangement links TRBV2 to TRBJ2-7, with 10 bases matching TRBD2. This CDR3 has 17 residues. CDR1 is SNHLY, CDR2 FYNNEI, per germline. The V and J ends lost 0 bases and 0 bases, in that order; junction bases with no gene match: 5.

A few counts support this clonotype. This chain joins TRBV10-3 and TRBJ2-2; D is possibly TRBD2 (6 bases). Germline values: CDR1 ENHRY, CDR2 SYGVKD. The V end lost 10 bases, the J end lost 9 bases, and 18 bases lay between the germline ends. This CDR3 region has 13 residues. The CDR3 sequence: CATGGAAPRELFF. CDR3 nucleotides: TGTGCCACTGGCGGGGCCGCGCCCAGGGAGCTGTTTTTT.

This clonotype appeared a few times. Since the CDR3 does not end with the conserved phenylalanine or tryptophan, this likely comes from a read error. The DNA is left out, because the CDR3 cannot be placed on it with certainty; the CDR3 is given as TCRdb lists it. This chain connects TRBV9 to TRBJ1-6. The CDR3 is made up of 8 amino acids, end residues included. Germline assignment: CDR1 SGDLS and CDR2 YYNGEE. CDR3 in amino acids: CASSVETS.

This clonotype appeared a few times. In DNA form, the CDR3 reads TGCAGTGCTAGAGATTTAGGGGGCGTACAAGAGACCCAGTACTTC. Translating gives CSARDLGGVQETQYF. The chain employs TRBV20-1 and TRBJ2-5; the match to TRBD1 covers 7 bases. Trimming removed 0 bases from V and 2 bases from J; junction bases left unmatched: 6. The CDR3 sequence is 15 residues long. CDR1 DFQATT and CDR2 SNEGSKA come from the germline V gene (reference sequence).

This clonotype was counted ten times or more. The J gene is TRBJ1-3, the V gene TRBV6-6, with D unresolved. This CDR3 is built from 15 residues. Germline loops: CDR1 MNHNY, CDR2 SVGAGI (reference sequence). The V and J ends lost 2 bases and 0 bases respectively, with 8 bases between them. The CDR3 here is CASSYAPFSGNTIYF. The CDR3, as DNA: TGTGCCAGCAGTTACGCGCCCTTCTCTGGAAACACCATATATTTT.

The V call is TRBV5-1, the J call TRBJ1-4, with 7 bases matching TRBD1. Per the germline V gene, CDR1 is SGHRS and CDR2 is YFSETQ. Losses at the gene ends were 5 bases for V and 4 bases for J; bases not matched to a gene: 8. There are 15 residues in the CDR3. In nucleotides, the CDR3 is TGCGCCAGCAGTAGAGGGACAGCTAATAATGAAAAACTGTTTTTT. Translating it yields CASSRGTANNEKLFF.

In nucleotides, the CDR3 is TGTGCCAGCAGCGTAGTGGCAGCGGGGGGGGATACGCAGTATTTT. The encoded protein is CASSVVAAGGDTQYF. The rearrangement uses TRBV9 and TRBJ2-3, with 10 bases that match TRBD2. CDR1 is SGDLS, CDR2 YYNGEE, per germline. V lost 0 bases, J lost 6 bases, and 4 bases stayed unmatched. The CDR3 runs 15 residues. Using reference TRBV9 and TRBJ2-3 for the parts outside the CDR3, the full variable domain is DSGVTQTPKHLITATGQRVTLRCSPRSGDLSVYWYQQSLDQGLQFLIQYYNGEERAKGNILERFSAQQFPDLHSELNLSSLELGDSALYFCASSVVAAGGDTQYFGPGTRLTVL.

The CDR3 DNA sequence: TGTGCCAGCAGACCGTCCGGGACGTTGAACACCGGGGAGCTGTTTTTT. This sequence encodes CASRPSGTLNTGELFF. The chain recombines TRBV7-9 with TRBJ2-2, with D perhaps assigned TRBD1 or TRBD2 (5 bases each). CDR3 length equals 16 residues. The V gene lost 6 bases and the J gene lost 1 base, with 15 bases spanning the gap. Germline V gene sequence: CDR1 SEHNR, CDR2 FQNEAQ (reference sequence).

This clonotype was recorded once. This chain connects TRBV29-1 to TRBJ2-5; D is perhaps TRBD1 (5 bases). The CDR3 contains 13 residues. Germline V gene data show CDR1 as SQVTM and CDR2 as ANQGSEA. The CDR3, as DNA: TGCGGCCACGTTGGGCAGGGATGGGAGACCCAGTACTTC. This gives the protein CGHVGQGWETQYF.

In this sample, this clonotype turned up many times. This rearrangement joins TRBV7-2 to TRBJ2-7; 8 bases are a match to TRBD2. The length of the CDR3 is 14 residues. The V gene's germline CDR1 is SGHTA and CDR2 FQGNSA. With V trimmed by 3 bases and J by 1 base, 2 bases remained unmatched. CDR3 protein: CASSFGGGSYEQYF. Here the CDR3 DNA reads TGTGCCAGCAGCTTCGGGGGGGGGTCCTACGAGCAGTACTTC.

The CDR3 is CASSLAGSRGAEAFF. In nucleotides, the CDR3 is TGTGCCAGCAGCTTAGCGGGGTCCAGGGGAGCTGAAGCTTTCTTT. This sequence joins TRBV7-2 and TRBJ1-1; TRBD1 might be the D (6 bases). V shed 0 bases and J shed 6 bases, with 14 bases lying between them. Germline V gene lookup returns CDR1 SGHTA and CDR2 FQGNSA. CDR3 length: 15 residues.

The chain uses TRBV24-1 and TRBJ1-2; TRBD1 matches at 8 bases. The CDR3 spans 14 residues. Germline CDR1 and CDR2: KGHDR and SFDVKD. J was trimmed by 8 bases and V by 2 bases; bases with no gene match: 6. The CDR3 coding sequence is TGTGCCACCAGTGATTCCGACAGGGGAACAGGCTACACCTTC. This sequence encodes CATSDSDRGTGYTF.

This clonotype has a count of ten or more. The V and J genes are TRBV7-9 and TRBJ2-4; a possible D gene is TRBD2 (5 bases). This CDR3 spans 16 amino acids. Between the trimmed V and J ends, which lost 2 bases and 6 bases, there was a span of 17 bases. CDR1 is SEHNR and CDR2 is FQNEAQ in the germline V gene (reference sequence). The CDR3 spells CASSLPPSRAGNIQYF. DNA for the CDR3: TGTGCCAGCAGCTTACCGCCGTCGAGGGCCGGAAACATTCAGTACTTC.

This clonotype occurred many times. This may stem from a read error, because a much larger clone lies one nucleotide away. The CDR3 carries no conserved terminal phenylalanine or tryptophan, so it likely arises from a read error. The chain uses TRBV10-3 and TRBJ2-7, with D hard to call. Germline CDR1 and CDR2: ENHRY and SYGVKD. V was trimmed by 0 bases and J by 1 base, leaving 7 bases between them. This CDR3 is built from 14 residues. The CDR3 here is CAISESRQSYEQYL. In DNA, the CDR3 is TGTGCCATCAGTGAGTCTCGCCAGTCCTACGAGCAGTACCTC.

This chain connects TRBV7-8 to TRBJ1-1, with D possibly matching TRBD1 (6 bases). The V gene's germline CDR1 is SGHVS and CDR2 FQNEAQ. The V and J ends lost 5 bases and 11 bases respectively, with 24 bases between them. CDR3 length equals 15 residues. CDR3 loop: CASSPQRGAPGHAFF. CDR3 nucleotides: TGTGCCAGCAGCCCCCAGCGGGGGGCGCCTGGGCACGCTTTCTTT.